This T cell receptor beta chain was observed in a study of glioma-infiltrating T cells after dendritic cell vaccination. In regard to this clone: The target antigen is unknown.

The V and J ends lost 3 bases and 4 bases respectively, with 9 bases between them. Germline loops: CDR1 LGHNA, CDR2 YSLEER. The CDR3 is made up of 13 amino acids. Only in-frame clones appear in the TCRdb table, and some are missing; sequencing was by immunoSEQ multiplex PCR. The sample carries around 60,000 clones, about 85% recorded once. Points from the study as a whole: Estimated pretreatment TIL content predicted outcome after dendritic cell vaccination.

The time point is: after dendritic cell vaccination, including at tumor progression/relapse. Before vaccination, two weeks after the third vaccination, and at progression, PBMC were collected. This chain links TRBV4-3 with TRBJ1-1; D gene unclear. The source of this sequence is a human donor with glioblastoma. This specimen consisted of blood, obtained after dendritic cell vaccination. CDR3 in DNA: TGCGCCAGCAGCCAGGTCCCTAGCACTGAAGCTTTCTTT. Translating gives CASSQVPSTEAFF.